A single sample gave rise to the 14 T cell receptor beta chains below, sequenced in a study of blood T cell repertoires in COVID-19. Clones were sequenced by immunoSEQ multiplex PCR, and TCRdb holds only the in-frame ones, with some missing. The sample has 70,000 to 80,000 clones, roughly 84% seen once; the top ten hold roughly two fifths. The sequenced sample consisted of peripheral blood. The receptors stem from a man aged 80 or over with acute or convalescent COVID-19.

The chain couples TRBV6-2 or TRBV6-3 to TRBJ1-5; D is unresolved. This CDR3 has 16 amino acids. V lost 2 bases to trimming and J lost 1 base, with 12 bases between them. The germline gives CDR1 MNHEY, CDR2 SVGEGT. CDR3 sequence (DNA): TGTGCCAGCAGTTACCGCCCCAGTACCAGCAATCAGCCCCAGCATTTT. Residues: CASSYRPSTSNQPQHF.

The rearrangement links TRBV2 to TRBJ1-6; D gene ambiguous. V was trimmed by 4 bases and J by 5 bases, leaving 15 bases between them. Germline V gives CDR1 SNHLY, CDR2 FYNNEI. CDR3 length: 16 residues. CDR3 DNA sequence: TGTGCCAGCAGTGCCCGAGGGTTCCAGAATAATTCACCCCTCCACTTT. Encoded protein: CASSARGFQNNSPLHF.

The chain uses TRBV5-1 and TRBJ2-2, with D hard to call. Germline V gene sequence: CDR1 SGHRS, CDR2 YFSETQ. Trimming took 0 bases from V and 0 from J, leaving 6 bases between them. There are 15 residues in the CDR3. For the CDR3, the DNA is TGCGCCAGCAGCTTGGTGGCGGCGAACACCGGGGAGCTGTTTTTT. Residues: CASSLVAANTGELFF.

The rearrangement joins TRBV9 to TRBJ2-5, with a weak D call TRBD1 (5 bases). Germline V gene lookup returns CDR1 SGDLS and CDR2 YYNGEE. The ends were cut back, 0 bases at V and 5 bases at J, with 11 bases in the middle. The CDR3 is 14 amino acids. CDR3 sequence (DNA): TGTGCCAGCAGCGTAGGAGACAGTAGGGAGACCCAGTACTTC. Amino acids: CASSVGDSRETQYF.

This sequence joins TRBV10-3 and TRBJ1-1, with 9 bases matching TRBD1. The CDR3 loop spans 15 amino acids. V shed 7 bases and J 2 bases; nucleotides not matched to a gene: 8. Germline V gene lookup returns CDR1 ENHRY and CDR2 SYGVKD. CDR3 in DNA: TGTGCCATCAATGGACAGGGGATCCCAAACACTGAAGCTTTCTTT. It specifies CAINGQGIPNTEAFF.

The rearrangement links TRBV28 to TRBJ2-3; D is ambiguous. The CDR3 spans 10 residues. Germline loops: CDR1 MDHEN, CDR2 SYDVKM. V lost 8 bases and J 7 bases, leaving 7 bases between the germline ends. CDR3 sequence (DNA): TGTGCCAGCTCCGGGTATACGCAGTATTTT. Its translation is CASSGYTQYF.

The gene calls are TRBV28 and TRBJ2-7, with 7 bases aligning to TRBD1. Unmatched junction bases numbered 4, after V lost 2 bases and J lost 0 bases. The CDR3 contains 15 residues. Germline assignment: CDR1 MDHEN and CDR2 SYDVKM. The CDR3 sequence is CASSLTGQRSYEQYF. CDR3 nucleotides: TGTGCCAGCAGTTTAACGGGACAGCGCTCCTACGAGCAGTACTTC.

J is TRBJ2-3 and V is TRBV27, with 7 bases lining up with TRBD2. The CDR3 sequence is 15 residues long. Germline V gene data show CDR1 as MNHEY and CDR2 as SMNVEV (reference sequence). J gave up 0 bases and V 3 bases, and 3 bases lay outside the gene matches. CDR3 sequence reads: CASSFLAESTDTQYF. In nucleotides, the CDR3 is TGTGCCAGCAGTTTTCTAGCGGAGAGCACAGATACGCAGTATTTT.

The chain carries TRBV2 and TRBJ1-4; D possibly corresponds to TRBD1 (6 bases). V was trimmed by 6 bases and J by 7 bases, leaving 21 bases between them. In germline, CDR1 is SNHLY, CDR2 FYNNEI. The CDR3 extends over 16 amino acids. The CDR3 loop reads CASRVLGGALGEKLFF. CDR3 bases: TGTGCCAGCAGGGTCCTCGGGGGGGCCTTAGGTGAAAAACTGTTTTTT.

The chain links TRBV7-2 to TRBJ2-2; no clear D. This CDR3 has 13 amino acids. V lost 3 bases and J 3 bases, leaving 5 bases between the germline ends. Looked up from germline, CDR1 is SGHTA and CDR2 is FQGNSA. The CDR3 nucleotides are TGTGCCAGCAGCTTGAGGCACACCGGGGAGCTGTTTTTT. It translates to CASSLRHTGELFF.

V and J are TRBV5-5 and TRBJ2-7, with D tentatively TRBD1 (5 bases). This CDR3 comprises 13 residues. CDR1 is SGHKS and CDR2 is YYEKEE in the germline V gene (reference sequence). The V and J ends lost 2 bases and 3 bases respectively, with 9 bases between them. CDR3 in DNA: TGTGCCAGCAGCTTTATACAGGTCTACGAGCAGTACTTC. It specifies CASSFIQVYEQYF.

V and J are TRBV5-1 and TRBJ2-5, with 7 bases that match TRBD1. CDR1 SGHRS and CDR2 YFSETQ come from the germline V gene. The CDR3 length is 13 residues. V lost 7 bases and J lost 6; bases outside the gene matches: 9. The CDR3, as DNA: TGCGCCAGCTCAGAAGGGGACAGCCAGACCCAGTACTTC. Translating gives CASSEGDSQTQYF.

V usage is TRBV28 and J usage is TRBJ2-7; D possibly corresponds to TRBD2 (5 bases). Germline loops: CDR1 MDHEN, CDR2 SYDVKM. CDR3 length: 13 residues. Trimming took 6 bases from V and 8 from J, leaving 17 bases between them. CDR3 amino acids: CASRRANPSQQYF. CDR3 bases: TGTGCCAGCAGGAGGGCGAATCCCTCCCAGCAGTACTTC. Full variable domain (missing parts from reference TRBV28 and TRBJ2-7): DVKVTQSSRYLVKRTGEKVFLECVQDMDHENMFWYRQDPGLGLRLIYFSYDVKMKEKGDIPEGYSVSREKKERFSLILESASTNQTSMYLCASRRANPSQQYFGPGTRLTVT.

The chain couples TRBV11-2 to TRBJ2-7; the match to TRBD1 covers 8 bases. CDR1 is SGHAT, CDR2 FQNNGV, per germline. With V trimmed by 3 bases and J by 7 bases, 11 bases remained unmatched. The CDR3 totals 15 residues. The CDR3 coding sequence is TGTGCCAGCAGCTTCCGGGACAGGTACTTCGAGGAGCAGTACTTC. Amino acid sequence: CASSFRDRYFEEQYF.